The 29 T cell receptor beta chains below all came from one sample that was sequenced in a study of blood T cell repertoires in COVID-19. TCRdb's table, derived via immunoSEQ multiplex PCR, lists solely in-frame clones and lacks some. The sample includes a few hundred thousand clones, approximately 83% of them seen just once. The sequencing input was peripheral blood. The receptors were gathered from a woman in her twenties or thirties who had recovered from COVID-19.

The chain carries TRBV24-1 and TRBJ2-4, with 9 bases fitting TRBD1. This CDR3 comprises 14 residues. V was clipped by 2 bases and J by 8 bases; unmatched bases: 3. Germline assignment: CDR1 KGHDR and CDR2 SFDVKD. In DNA, the CDR3 is TGTGCCACCAGTGATTGGGACAGGGAGTACATTCAGTACTTC. The encoded protein is CATSDWDREYIQYF.

This sequence joins TRBV29-1 and TRBJ2-1; D is possibly TRBD2 (5 bases). The length of the CDR3 is 15 residues. Germline V gene lookup returns CDR1 SQVTM and CDR2 ANQGSEA. V gave up 2 bases and J gave up 2 bases, with 13 bases separating them. Here the CDR3 DNA reads TGCAGCGTTGAATCCCGGCGGGTGGCCTACAATGAGCAGTTCTTC. Translating gives CSVESRRVAYNEQFF.

The CDR3 loop is CASSLTGQGRSGELFF. The CDR3 coding sequence is TGCGCCAGCAGCTTAACCGGACAGGGCCGATCCGGGGAGCTGTTTTTT. The chain joins TRBV5-1 to TRBJ2-2, with 8 bases matching TRBD1. CDR3 size: 16 residues. Germline-derived CDR1 and CDR2 are SGHRS and YFSETQ. After removal of 2 bases from V and 6 bases from J, the junction contained 9 bases not matched to a gene.

The gene calls are TRBV5-1 and TRBJ2-7; tentatively, D is TRBD2 (6 bases). In germline, CDR1 is SGHRS, CDR2 YFSETQ. The CDR3 runs to 14 residues. V shed 3 bases and J shed 3 bases, with 13 bases lying between them. CDR3 DNA sequence: TGCGCCAGCAGCTGGGAGACGGGGGACTACGAGCAGTACTTC. Translated: CASSWETGDYEQYF.

The chain links TRBV30 to TRBJ2-7, with D unresolved. The V end lost 0 bases, the J end lost 6 bases, and 12 bases lay between the germline ends. The CDR3 contains 13 residues. Germline V lookup: CDR1 GTSNPN, CDR2 SVGIG (reference sequence). The CDR3 DNA sequence: TGTGCCTGGAGTGTACTTTCCCCGCGCGAGCAGTACTTC. It is translated as CAWSVLSPREQYF.

A single count supports this clone. This chain joins TRBV28 and TRBJ1-5, with 8 bases fitting TRBD1. CDR3 length equals 15 residues. J gave up 2 bases and V 4 bases, and 4 bases lay outside the gene matches. Germline V lookup: CDR1 MDHEN, CDR2 SYDVKM. CDR3 region: CASSYGQGGNQPQHF. CDR3 DNA sequence: TGTGCCAGCAGTTATGGACAGGGCGGCAATCAGCCCCAGCATTTT.

This rearrangement joins TRBV6-9 to TRBJ1-6, with 10 bases that match TRBD1. The germline V gene has CDR1 MNHGY and CDR2 SVAAGI. This CDR3 region has 12 residues. V lost 8 bases, J lost 18 bases, and 10 bases stayed unmatched. CDR3 in amino acids: CASSYDRGLSHF. In DNA, the CDR3 is TGTGCCAGCTCTTACGACAGGGGGCTTTCCCACTTT.

The chain joins TRBV7-2 to TRBJ2-7, with 7 positions matching TRBD2. This CDR3 comprises 17 residues. With V trimmed by 5 bases and J by 4 bases, 17 bases remained unmatched. Germline V gives CDR1 SGHTA, CDR2 FQGNSA. The CDR3 nucleotides read TGTGCCAGCAGCCCGTTCAGGTTCAAGGCTAGCGGTTACGAGCAGTACTTC. Amino acid sequence: CASSPFRFKASGYEQYF.

This clone has a single count. Other DNA sequences in this sample translate to the same CDR3. The chain is built from TRBV30 and TRBJ1-1; D gene ambiguous. Germline V gene data show CDR1 as GTSNPN and CDR2 as SVGIG (reference sequence). V gave up 1 base and J gave up 1 base, with 4 bases separating them. The CDR3 has 12 amino acids. CDR3 region: CAWSGQNTEAFF. As DNA, the CDR3 is TGTGCCTGGAGTGGACAGAACACTGAAGCTTTCTTT.

V is TRBV9 and J is TRBJ1-5; tentative D call: TRBD1 (5 bases). The CDR3 runs to 13 residues. In germline, CDR1 is SGDLS, CDR2 YYNGEE. V was clipped by 3 bases and J by 6 bases, with 10 bases between them. As DNA, the CDR3 is TGTGCCAGCAGCGAGGGTAGGGGTCAGCCCCAGCATTTT. It encodes CASSEGRGQPQHF.

The genes are TRBV27 and TRBJ2-1, with TRBD2 identical over 9 bases. The ends lost 5 bases at V and 6 bases at J; junction bases unmatched: 8. CDR3 length equals 15 residues. Germline V gives CDR1 MNHEY, CDR2 SMNVEV (reference sequence). CDR3 loop: CASSLTGTSSNEQFF. Here the CDR3 DNA reads TGTGCCAGCAGTCTGACCGGGACTAGCAGCAATGAGCAGTTCTTC.

V gene TRBV5-1 combines with J gene TRBJ2-5; D is perhaps TRBD2 (6 bases). Germline V lookup: CDR1 SGHRS, CDR2 YFSETQ. The CDR3 totals 13 residues. The V and J ends lost 5 bases and 3 bases respectively, with 11 bases between them. The chain's CDR3 is CASSPGLKETQYF. The CDR3 DNA reads as TGCGCCAGCAGTCCGGGACTGAAAGAGACCCAGTACTTC.

This sequence joins TRBV11-3 and TRBJ2-7; possible D gene TRBD1, 6 bases. Trimming took off 1 base at V and 7 bases at J, with 17 bases between the two ends. There are 15 residues in the CDR3. CDR1 is SGHNT, CDR2 YENEEA, per germline. DNA of the CDR3: TGTGCCAGCAGCTTAGGGGGGCCCGCGGCGCGGGAGCAGTACTTC. Protein sequence: CASSLGGPAAREQYF. Based on the CDR3 plus reference TRBV11-3 and TRBJ2-7, the full variable domain is EAGVVQSPRYKIIEKKQPVAFWCNPISGHNTLYWYLQNLGQGPELLIRYENEEAVDDSQLPKDRFSAERLKGVDSTLKIQPAELGDSAVYLCASSLGGPAAREQYFGPGTRLTVT.

This sequence joins TRBV18 and TRBJ2-1; TRBD1 aligns across 11 bases. The CDR3 is 15 residues long. V shed 4 bases and J 2 bases; nucleotides not matched to a gene: 1. The germline CDR1 and CDR2 sequences are KGHSH and LQKENI. The CDR3: CASSQDRGPYNEQFF. In DNA form, the CDR3 reads TGTGCCAGCTCACAGGACAGGGGGCCCTACAATGAGCAGTTCTTC.

Here the CDR3 reads CASRGAMDTEAFF. The CDR3 DNA reads TGTGCCAGCAGGGGCGCAATGGACACTGAAGCTTTCTTT. The gene calls are TRBV28 and TRBJ1-1; D uncertain. V dropped 6 bases and J dropped 3 bases, with 11 bases sitting between them. Germline V gene lookup returns CDR1 MDHEN and CDR2 SYDVKM. This CDR3 comprises 13 residues. Combining the CDR3 with reference TRBV28 and TRBJ1-1 gives the whole variable domain DVKVTQSSRYLVKRTGEKVFLECVQDMDHENMFWYRQDPGLGLRLIYFSYDVKMKEKGDIPEGYSVSREKKERFSLILESASTNQTSMYLCASRGAMDTEAFFGQGTRLTVV.

V usage is TRBV27 and J usage is TRBJ1-2, with TRBD1 identical over 8 bases. Trimming took 4 bases from V and 1 from J; bases not matched to a gene: 2. The CDR3 spans 14 residues. The germline CDR1 and CDR2 sequences are MNHEY and SMNVEV (reference sequence). The CDR3 sequence: CASSYGQGNYGYTF. The CDR3 region has the DNA TGTGCCAGCAGTTATGGACAGGGTAACTATGGCTACACCTTC.

The chain couples TRBV2 to TRBJ2-2, with D tentatively TRBD2 (6 bases). V gave up 7 bases and J gave up 6 bases, with 9 bases separating them. This CDR3 comprises 12 residues. Germline V gives CDR1 SNHLY, CDR2 FYNNEI. CDR3 loop: CASTEGPGELFF. CDR3 bases: TGTGCCAGCACGGAGGGCCCCGGGGAGCTGTTTTTT.

The chain joins TRBV9 to TRBJ2-1; D is ambiguous. The CDR3 is made up of 15 amino acids. V dropped 1 base and J dropped 0 bases, with 8 bases sitting between them. CDR1 is SGDLS and CDR2 is YYNGEE in the germline V gene. CDR3 DNA sequence: TGTGCCAGCAGCGTACGGGTAAGCTCCTACAATGAGCAGTTCTTC. Translating gives CASSVRVSSYNEQFF. Combining the CDR3 with reference TRBV9 and TRBJ2-1 gives the whole variable domain DSGVTQTPKHLITATGQRVTLRCSPRSGDLSVYWYQQSLDQGLQFLIQYYNGEERAKGNILERFSAQQFPDLHSELNLSSLELGDSALYFCASSVRVSSYNEQFFGPGTRLTVL.

V gene TRBV28 combines with J gene TRBJ1-1, with D perhaps matching TRBD1 (5 bases). CDR3 size: 13 residues. Looked up from germline, CDR1 is MDHEN and CDR2 is SYDVKM. Trimming shortened V by 2 bases and J by 4 bases, and 8 bases separated the two germline ends. This CDR3 is CASSLHRGTEAFF. As DNA, the CDR3 is TGTGCCAGCAGTTTACATAGGGGCACTGAAGCTTTCTTT. Full variable domain (remainder filled in from reference TRBV28 and TRBJ1-1): DVKVTQSSRYLVKRTGEKVFLECVQDMDHENMFWYRQDPGLGLRLIYFSYDVKMKEKGDIPEGYSVSREKKERFSLILESASTNQTSMYLCASSLHRGTEAFFGQGTRLTVV.

The chain carries TRBV24-1 and TRBJ2-2; D is perhaps TRBD2 (5 bases). The ends were cut back, 4 bases at V and 7 bases at J, with 15 bases in the middle. The CDR3 runs 15 residues. The germline V gene has CDR1 KGHDR and CDR2 SFDVKD. The CDR3 sequence: CATSDEGRAGGELFF. CDR3 bases: TGTGCCACCAGTGACGAAGGGCGGGCCGGCGGGGAGCTGTTTTTT.

The chain employs TRBV6-1 and TRBJ2-7; 9 nucleotides match TRBD2. The V and J ends lost 0 bases and 1 base, in that order; junction bases with no gene match: 1. Per the germline V gene, CDR1 is MNHNS and CDR2 is SASEGT. The CDR3 has 15 residues. The CDR3 protein is CASSEATSGSYEQYF. The DNA of the CDR3 is TGTGCCAGCAGTGAAGCGACTAGCGGATCCTACGAGCAGTACTTC.

The rearrangement joins TRBV5-1 to TRBJ1-3; TRBD1 aligns across 8 bases. CDR3 length equals 15 residues. Per the germline V gene, CDR1 is SGHRS and CDR2 is YFSETQ. J lost 4 bases, V lost 4 bases, and 7 bases had no gene match. CDR3 region: CASSTSGQAGNTIYF. The CDR3 region has the DNA TGCGCCAGCAGCACATCGGGACAGGCGGGAAACACCATATATTTT.

V gene TRBV28 combines with J gene TRBJ1-5; the match to TRBD1 covers 8 bases. Looked up from germline, CDR1 is MDHEN and CDR2 is SYDVKM. CDR3 length equals 15 residues. V lost 5 bases, J lost 6 bases, and 9 bases stayed unmatched. As DNA, the CDR3 is TGTGCCAGCAGTCGATCCCGGACAGGGATTCAGCCCCAGCATTTT. Translating gives CASSRSRTGIQPQHF.

The chain couples TRBV2 to TRBJ2-7, with D possibly being TRBD2 (8 bases). V shed 3 bases and J shed 4 bases, with 13 bases lying between them. CDR3 length: 14 amino acids. Per germline, CDR1 SNHLY and CDR2 FYNNEI. DNA for the CDR3: TGTGCCAGCAGTGATGTAGCGGGACAGTACGAGCAGTACTTC. Translated: CASSDVAGQYEQYF.

CDR3 protein: CASSEAAGPSPQHF. The CDR3 DNA follows: TGTGCCAGCAGTGAAGCCGCGGGGCCCAGCCCCCAGCATTTT. The rearrangement links TRBV6-1 to TRBJ1-5, with a tentative D call TRBD1 (5 bases). The V gene lost 0 bases and the J gene lost 10 bases, with 13 bases spanning the gap. This CDR3 has 14 residues. Germline CDR1 reads MNHNS; CDR2 reads SASEGT.

The rearrangement joins TRBV6-1 to TRBJ2-2; 8 bases map to TRBD2. Germline-derived CDR1 and CDR2 are MNHNS and SASEGT. This CDR3 spans 15 amino acids. The V segment lost 2 bases and the J segment 5 bases; nucleotides outside the gene matches: 4. The CDR3 region has the DNA TGTGCCAGCAGTGAACAAAGCGGGAGTACCGGGGAGCTGTTTTTT. Residues: CASSEQSGSTGELFF.

The J gene is TRBJ2-1, the V gene TRBV7-8; 11 bases line up with TRBD2. This CDR3 is built from 16 residues. Per germline, CDR1 SGHVS and CDR2 FQNEAQ. J gave up 7 bases and V 4 bases, and 9 bases lay outside the gene matches. CDR3 sequence: CASSSTRLAGRNEQFF. As DNA, the CDR3 is TGTGCCAGCAGCTCTACTAGACTAGCGGGACGGAATGAGCAGTTCTTC. The complete variable domain, with remaining parts taken from reference TRBV7-8 and TRBJ2-1, reads GAGVSQSPRYKVAKRGQDVALRCDPISGHVSLFWYQQALGQGPEFLTYFQNEAQLDKSGLPSDRFFAERPEGSVSTLKIQRTQQEDSAVYLCASSSTRLAGRNEQFFGPGTRLTVL.

This clone was seen a handful of times. This sequence joins TRBV27 and TRBJ1-5, with 7 bases fitting TRBD1. The germline V gene has CDR1 MNHEY and CDR2 SMNVEV (reference sequence). The CDR3 length is 17 residues. The V gene end was trimmed by 2 bases and the J gene end by 5 bases; junction bases not matched to a gene: 12. In DNA, the CDR3 is TGTGCCAGCAGTTTAAGTTTCGGCAGGGGGGAGGATCAGCCCCAGCATTTT. Translated, it gives CASSLSFGRGEDQPQHF.

V usage is TRBV30 and J usage is TRBJ1-2; D is uncertain. Per germline, CDR1 GTSNPN and CDR2 SVGIG (reference sequence). The V end was cut by 3 bases, the J end by 4 bases, with 6 bases between. The CDR3 length is 11 residues. CDR3 region: CAWRSGYGYTF. The CDR3 DNA is TGTGCCTGGAGGTCAGGCTATGGCTACACCTTC.